This is a list of T cell receptor beta chains from one sample in a study of T cell responses to AZD1222 COVID-19 vaccine. Generated by immunoSEQ multiplex PCR, the TCRdb table keeps only in-frame clones and is missing some. The sample consists of some 130,000 clones, around 93% of them appearing once. The sample here was peripheral blood, taken 28 days after the second AZD1222 dose. The receptors originated from an adult who received the AZD1222 COVID-19 vaccine. The CDR3 runs from the conserved cysteine through the conserved F or W. A D gene is named only where the DNA matches it firmly. Clone size appears in some rows only: once, few, many, or a class for an expanded clone.

TRBJ2-5 | once | TRBD1 | TRBV6-1 | TGTGCCAGCAGTGGACCCGACAGGGGGCTTGAAGAGACCCAGTACTTC | CASSGPDRGLEETQYF
TRBJ2-1 | NA | TRBD2 | TRBV2 | TGTGCCAGCAGGTCCGGGGGGGCTAAATACAATGAGCAGTTCTTC | CASRSGGAKYNEQFF
TRBJ1-6 | NA | NA | TRBV9 | TGTGCCAGCAGCGGCACAGGGAAGGATCCCAGGAGCTCCTATAATTCACCCCTCCACTTT | CASSGTGKDPRSSYNSPLHF
TRBJ2-3 | NA | TRBD2 | TRBV14 | TGTGCCAGCAGCCAAGATCGTCTTAGCGGGGGGGCCTTAGATACGCAGTATTTT | CASSQDRLSGGALDTQYF
TRBJ1-1 | NA | NA | TRBV18 | TGTGCCAGCTCACCCCAGGGGTACGAAGCTTTCTTT | CASSPQGYEAFF
TRBJ2-5 | NA | NA | TRBV5-6 | TGTGCCAGCAGCCATACATCGAGGGGCTTTGGGGAGACCCAGTACTTC | CASSHTSRGFGETQYF
TRBJ2-7 | NA | NA | TRBV21-1 | TGTGCCAGCAGCGACGGCTCCTACGAGCAGTACTTC | CASSDGSYEQYF
TRBJ1-1 | NA | TRBD1 | TRBV30 | TGTGCCTGGACTCTCGGGACAGCGCTATCGGAAGCTTTCTTT | CAWTLGTALSEAFF
TRBJ2-1 | NA | NA | TRBV2 | TGTGCCAGCAGGGAGCCCCCCGGCAGGTACAATGAGCAGTTCTTC | CASREPPGRYNEQFF
TRBJ2-1 | NA | NA | TRBV5-8 | TGTGCCAGCAGCTTGTTCACAGGGAACCACAATGAGCAGTTCTTC | CASSLFTGNHNEQFF
TRBJ2-7 | NA | NA | TRBV6-6 | TGTGCGGCCGAAGACAACTACGAGCAGTACTTC | CAAEDNYEQYF
TRBJ1-6 | NA | TRBD1 | TRBV19 | TGTGCCAGTAGTATAAATTACGGGACAGGGCCTTCACCCCTCCACTTT | CASSINYGTGPSPLHF
TRBJ2-1 | NA | TRBD2 | TRBV7-6 | TGTGCCAGCAGCTTAGGGACTAGCGGGGGCTCCTACAATGAGCAGTTCTTC | CASSLGTSGGSYNEQFF
TRBJ1-4 | once | NA | TRBV27 | TGTGCCCCCCCGCCGGCGGGTCAGACCCCGGGTAATGAAAAACTGTTTTTT | CAPPPAGQTPGNEKLFF
TRBJ1-1 | NA | NA | TRBV5-1 | TGCGCCAGCAGCTATATCGGGCCGAACACTGAAGCTTTCTTT | CASSYIGPNTEAFF
TRBJ2-5 | NA | TRBD2 | TRBV5-1 | TGCGCCAGCAGCTCATCGAACCTAGCGGGGGCTCAAGAGACCCAGTACTTC | CASSSSNLAGAQETQYF
TRBJ1-5 | NA | NA | TRBV18 | TGTGCCAGCTCACCACCGAACAGCTACAATCAGCCCCAGCATTTT | CASSPPNSYNQPQHF
TRBJ2-1 | NA | NA | TRBV6-4 | TGTGCCAGCAGTGACCGGCCAGGGGCGAATGAGCAGTTCTTC | CASSDRPGANEQFF
TRBJ1-6 | NA | NA | TRBV5-1 | TGCGCCAGCAGCCCAGATGGGAGCCCATATAATTCACCCCTCCACTTT | CASSPDGSPYNSPLHF
TRBJ2-3 | NA | NA | TRBV28 | TGTGCCAGCACCGAATTAGATACGCAGTATTTT | CASTELDTQYF
TRBJ2-3 | NA | TRBD2 | TRBV7-2 | TGTGCCAGCAGCTTAGGGGGACTAGCGGGACGCACAGATACGCAGTATTTT | CASSLGGLAGRTDTQYF
TRBJ2-7 | NA | NA | TRBV27 | TGTGCCAGCAGATCCGGACTGGGGTCTTTCGAGCAGTACTTC | CASRSGLGSFEQYF
TRBJ1-5 | NA | NA | TRBV10-3 | TGTGCCATCAGTGAGACACTTAGCAATCAGCCCCAGCATTTT | CAISETLSNQPQHF
TRBJ1-5 | once | NA | TRBV7-9 | TGTGCCAGCAGCTTGAGGGACCAGCCCCAGCATTTT | CASSLRDQPQHF
TRBJ2-1 | NA | TRBD2 | TRBV28 | TGTGCCAGCAGGAACTCACTCACTAGCGGGGTAGACAATGAGCAGTTCTTC | CASRNSLTSGVDNEQFF
TRBJ1-1 | NA | NA | TRBV18 | TGTGCCAGCTCATCGGAGGGTGTGAACACTGAAGCTTTCTTT | CASSSEGVNTEAFF
TRBJ1-1 | NA | NA | TRBV27 | TGTGCCTCTGGCCGGTCAGGGAAGATTGAAGCTTTCTTT | CASGRSGKIEAFF
TRBJ2-7 | NA | NA | TRBV5-6 | TGTGCCAGCAGCTCCATATACGAGCAGTACTTC | CASSSIYEQYF
TRBJ2-3 | NA | TRBD1 | TRBV5-6 | TGTGCCAGCAGGCTCCGGGACAGGGGGATGGATACGCAGTATTTT | CASRLRDRGMDTQYF
TRBJ1-1 | NA | NA | TRBV5-6 | TGTGCCAGCAGCTTGGGCTGGGGGGCGGGTAGTGACACTGAAGCTTTCTTT | CASSLGWGAGSDTEAFF
TRBJ1-1 | NA | NA | TRBV27 | TGTGCCAGTGTGGGGGGCTCTGAAGCTTTCTTT | CASVGGSEAFF
TRBJ1-2 | NA | NA | TRBV2 | TGTGCCAGCAGTGTTACGGGCTATGGCTACACCTTC | CASSVTGYGYTF
TRBJ1-3 | NA | NA | TRBV19 | TGTGCCAGTAGTATAGCAGGCGCCGCTGGAAACACCATATATTTT | CASSIAGAAGNTIYF
TRBJ2-3 | once | NA | TRBV5-1 | TGCGCCAGCAGCTTAAGGCTAGGAGCAAATACGCAGTATTTT | CASSLRLGANTQYF
TRBJ1-1 | NA | NA | TRBV5-1 | TGCGCCAGCAGGGGGGGCGGGCTGAACACTGAAGCTTTCTTT | CASRGGGLNTEAFF
TRBJ1-1 | NA | NA | TRBV13 | TGTGCCAGCAGCTCGCCCGGCTCGGGGGCGAACACTGAAGCTTTCTTT | CASSSPGSGANTEAFF
TRBJ2-7 | NA | TRBD2 | TRBV7-6 | TGTGCCAGCAGCCTTAGCGGGGGGAAAAACGAGCAGTACTTC | CASSLSGGKNEQYF
TRBJ2-7 | once | NA | TRBV6-5 | TGTGCCAGCAGTTACTCGTCTAGCTCGCCCTACGAGCAGTACTTC | CASSYSSSSPYEQYF
TRBJ1-5 | NA | NA | TRBV27 | TGTGCCAGCAGTTTATACGGGGCCTATAGCAATCAGCCCCAGCATTTT | CASSLYGAYSNQPQHF
TRBJ1-2 | NA | NA | TRBV6-5 | TGTGCCAGCAGTTACTCGGGGGAGCGGGGCTACACCTTC | CASSYSGERGYTF
TRBJ2-7 | NA | NA | TRBV13 | TGTGCCAGCAGCTTTGGGGAAACCTACGAGCAGTACTTC | CASSFGETYEQYF
TRBJ1-1 | NA | TRBD1 | TRBV14 | TGTGCCAGCAGCCAAGACGACAGGGGGCTGGAAGCTTTCTTT | CASSQDDRGLEAFF
TRBJ2-7 | NA | TRBD1 | TRBV3-1/TRBV3-2 | TGTGCCAGCAGCCCCCAGACAGGGTATGTCTACGAGCAGTACTTC | CASSPQTGYVYEQYF
TRBJ1-2 | NA | NA | TRBV7-9 | TGTGCCAGCAGCTTAGGGGGGGTCTGGACCTCTGGCTACACCTTC | CASSLGGVWTSGYTF
TRBJ2-2 | NA | NA | TRBV27 | TGTGCCAGCAGGGGGCTAGGCACCGGGGAGCTGTTTTTT | CASRGLGTGELFF
TRBJ2-1 | once | TRBD2 | TRBV5-4 | TGTGCCAGCAGCTTGGGGACTAGGCCCTCCTACAATGAGCAGTTCTTC | CASSLGTRPSYNEQFF
TRBJ1-2 | NA | NA | TRBV12-3/TRBV12-4 | TGTGCCAGCAGTCTGCAGAACTATGGCTACACCTTC | CASSLQNYGYTF
TRBJ2-2 | NA | TRBD2 | TRBV5-1 | TGCGCCAGCAGCTTGGCTCTTGGACTAGCGGGCACCGGGGAGCTGTTTTTT | CASSLALGLAGTGELFF
TRBJ2-5 | NA | NA | TRBV24-1 | TGTGCCACCAGTGACCCCGCCGGCGCGGAGACCCAGTACTTC | CATSDPAGAETQYF
TRBJ1-3 | NA | NA | TRBV28 | TGTGCCAGCAGTTTATTCAACACCATATATTTT | CASSLFNTIYF
TRBJ1-2 | NA | NA | TRBV5-1 | TGCGCCAGCAGCTTAGGGGGGACGGTAGCTAACTATGGCTACACCTTC | CASSLGGTVANYGYTF
TRBJ2-2 | NA | TRBD1 | TRBV7-2 | TGTGCCAGCAGCCCACAACAGGGGGCCGGGGAGCTGTTTTTT | CASSPQQGAGELFF
TRBJ1-1 | NA | NA | TRBV18 | TGTGCCAGCTCACCACCGAGTAGATCGAACACTGAAGCTTTCTTT | CASSPPSRSNTEAFF
TRBJ1-5 | NA | NA | TRBV6-1 | TGTGCCAGCAGTGAACTGAGGATGTCAGTTCAGCCCCAGCATTTT | CASSELRMSVQPQHF
TRBJ2-1 | NA | TRBD2 | TRBV19 | TGTGCCAGTAGTCCGGTAGCGGGGGATGAGCAGTTCTTC | CASSPVAGDEQFF
TRBJ1-1 | NA | NA | TRBV27 | TGTGCCAGCAGTCCCCTTGCAGCGCGGGCCCCGGGGGCCGGCACTGAAGCTTTCTTT | CASSPLAARAPGAGTEAFF